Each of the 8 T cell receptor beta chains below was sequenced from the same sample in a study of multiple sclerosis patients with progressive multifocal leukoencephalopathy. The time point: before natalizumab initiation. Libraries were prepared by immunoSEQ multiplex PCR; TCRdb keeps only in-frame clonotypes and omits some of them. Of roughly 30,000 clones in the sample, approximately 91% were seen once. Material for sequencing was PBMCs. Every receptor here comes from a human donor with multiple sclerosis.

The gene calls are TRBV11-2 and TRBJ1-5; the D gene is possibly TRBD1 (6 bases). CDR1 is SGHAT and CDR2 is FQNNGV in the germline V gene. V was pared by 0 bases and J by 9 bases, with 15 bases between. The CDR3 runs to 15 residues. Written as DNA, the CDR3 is TGTGCCAGCAGCTTAGATGGGGGCCATGTTAGGCCCCAGCATTTT. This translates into CASSLDGGHVRPQHF.

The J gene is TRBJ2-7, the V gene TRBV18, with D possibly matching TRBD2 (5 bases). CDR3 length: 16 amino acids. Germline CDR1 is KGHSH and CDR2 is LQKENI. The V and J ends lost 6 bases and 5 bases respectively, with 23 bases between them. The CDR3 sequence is CASSPFDPGFPNEQYF. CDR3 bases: TGTGCCAGCTCGCCTTTTGACCCGGGGTTCCCCAACGAGCAGTACTTC.

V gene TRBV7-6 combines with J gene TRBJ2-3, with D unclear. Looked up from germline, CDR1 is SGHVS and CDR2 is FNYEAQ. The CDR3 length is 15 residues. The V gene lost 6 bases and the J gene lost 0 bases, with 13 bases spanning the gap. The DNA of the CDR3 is TGTGCCAGCAGAGGCGTCGCGCTTAGCACAGATACGCAGTATTTT. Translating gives CASRGVALSTDTQYF.

The CDR3 DNA reads TGTGCCAGCAGCAACAGCGGGAGGGCCAACGAGCAGTACTTC. Protein product: CASSNSGRANEQYF. V and J are TRBV7-6 and TRBJ2-7; 10 bases match TRBD2. This CDR3 is built from 14 residues. The ends lost 5 bases at V and 5 bases at J; junction bases unmatched: 6. Germline CDR1 and CDR2: SGHVS and FNYEAQ.

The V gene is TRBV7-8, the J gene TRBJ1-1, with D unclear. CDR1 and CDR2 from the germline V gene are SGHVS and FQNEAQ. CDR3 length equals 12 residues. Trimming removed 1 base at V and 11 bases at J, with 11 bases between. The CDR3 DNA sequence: TGTGCCAGCAGCTTAGTGGGTGGAGGGGCTTTCTTT. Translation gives CASSLVGGGAFF.

CDR3 loop: CASSRRTGFYNEQFF. The CDR3 nucleotides read TGTGCCAGCAGCCGAAGGACAGGGTTCTACAATGAGCAGTTCTTC. The V call is TRBV11-2, the J call TRBJ2-1, with TRBD1 identical over 8 bases. This CDR3 spans 15 amino acids. Germline V gene lookup returns CDR1 SGHAT and CDR2 FQNNGV. Trimming at V came to 5 bases and at J to 3 bases, leaving 6 bases not matched to a gene.

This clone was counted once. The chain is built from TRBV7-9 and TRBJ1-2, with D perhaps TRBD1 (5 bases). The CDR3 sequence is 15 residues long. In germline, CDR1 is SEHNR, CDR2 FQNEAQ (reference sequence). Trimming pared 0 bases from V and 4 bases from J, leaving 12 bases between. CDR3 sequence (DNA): TGTGCCAGCAGCTTAGCGCGAGACAGTTCCTATGGCTACACCTTC. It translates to CASSLARDSSYGYTF.

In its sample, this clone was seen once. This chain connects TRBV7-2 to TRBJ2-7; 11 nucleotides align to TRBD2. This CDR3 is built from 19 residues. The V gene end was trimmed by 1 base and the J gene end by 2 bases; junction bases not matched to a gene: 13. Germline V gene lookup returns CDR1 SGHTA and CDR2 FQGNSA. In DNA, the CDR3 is TGTGCCAGCAGCTTAGGGGGGGGACTAGCGGCGAGGGTCGCCTACGAGCAGTACTTC. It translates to CASSLGGGLAARVAYEQYF.